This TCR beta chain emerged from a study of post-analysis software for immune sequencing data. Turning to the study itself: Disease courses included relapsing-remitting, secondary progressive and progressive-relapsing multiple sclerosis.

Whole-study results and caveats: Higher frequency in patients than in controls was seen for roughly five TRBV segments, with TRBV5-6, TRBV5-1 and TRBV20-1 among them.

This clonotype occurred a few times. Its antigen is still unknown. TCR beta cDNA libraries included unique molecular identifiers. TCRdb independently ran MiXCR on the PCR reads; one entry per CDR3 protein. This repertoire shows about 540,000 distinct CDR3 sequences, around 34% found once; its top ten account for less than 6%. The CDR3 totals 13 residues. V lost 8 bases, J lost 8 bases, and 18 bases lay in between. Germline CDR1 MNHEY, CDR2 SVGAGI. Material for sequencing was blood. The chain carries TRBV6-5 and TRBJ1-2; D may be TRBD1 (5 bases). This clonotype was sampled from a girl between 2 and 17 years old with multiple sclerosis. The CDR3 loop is CASHKRGLGGYTF. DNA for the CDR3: TGTGCCAGCCATAAGCGGGGGTTGGGGGGCTACACCTTC.